One T cell receptor beta chain is described in this entry. The sample belongs to a study of blood T cell repertoires in COVID-19. Study overall: The origin of the acute and convalescent COVID-19 samples was the United States, Italy and Spain. T cells, B-cell-depleted T cells, or PBMCs supplied cDNA or gDNA.

This CDR3 contains 15 residues. V lost 0 bases and J lost 1, with 9 bases in between. In germline, CDR1 is MNHEY, CDR2 SVGAGI. In the source study's methods: Amplifying reference gene primers gave estimates of nucleated cell counts. Assay: immunoSEQ multiplex PCR; the TCRdb copy retains only in-frame clones and omits some. The DNA was the basis for D and trimming; V, J and clone size are from that table. The table includes 190,000 or so clones, about 86% detected once. What was sequenced was peripheral blood. The rearrangement uses TRBV6-5 and TRBJ1-1, with TRBD1 as a possible D gene (5 bases). The receptor was isolated from a woman aged 18-29 years who had recovered from COVID-19. The CDR3: CASSYSGQANTEAFF. CDR3 sequence (DNA): TGTGCCAGCAGTTACTCGGGGCAGGCGAACACTGAAGCTTTCTTT.